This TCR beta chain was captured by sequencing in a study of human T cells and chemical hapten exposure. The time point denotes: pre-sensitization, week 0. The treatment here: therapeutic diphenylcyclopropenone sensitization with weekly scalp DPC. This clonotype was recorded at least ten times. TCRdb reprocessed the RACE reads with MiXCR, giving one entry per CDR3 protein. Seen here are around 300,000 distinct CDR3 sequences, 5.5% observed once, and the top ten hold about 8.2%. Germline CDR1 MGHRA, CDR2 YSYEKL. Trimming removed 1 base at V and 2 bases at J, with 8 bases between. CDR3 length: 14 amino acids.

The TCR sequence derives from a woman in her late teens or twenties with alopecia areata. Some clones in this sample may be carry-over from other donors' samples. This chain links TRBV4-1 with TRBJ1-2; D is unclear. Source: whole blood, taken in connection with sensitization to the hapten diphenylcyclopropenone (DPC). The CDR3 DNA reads TGCGCCAGCAGCCAAGTGGAACAGAACTATGGCTACACCTTC. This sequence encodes CASSQVEQNYGYTF.